A selection of T cell receptor beta chains follows, all from one sample in a study of technical replicates of blood from a few donors. Measured with immunoSEQ multiplex PCR; TCRdb has only the in-frame clones, and not every one. Of 60,000 to 85,000 clones listed, roughly 94% are singletons. Sequencing was carried out using T cells isolated from PBMCs. The receptors here all came from a human donor in good health. CDR3s include the opening cysteine and the closing phenylalanine or tryptophan. The D gene is left open where the match is weak. Not all rows give a size; the values are once, few, many and, for expanded clones, a class.

J | size | V | D | CDR3 | DNA
TRBJ1-4 | - | TRBV9 | - | CASSFSPPRGSDEKLFF | TGTGCCAGCAGCTTTTCCCCCCCACGCGGGAGTGATGAAAAACTGTTTTTT
TRBJ2-1 | - | TRBV2 | TRBD2 | CASSEQASGWGNEQFF | TGTGCCAGCAGTGAACAAGCTAGCGGGTGGGGTAATGAGCAGTTCTTC
TRBJ2-2 | few | TRBV11-3 | - | CASSLGLWGDTGELFF | TGTGCCAGCAGCTTGGGGCTCTGGGGGGACACCGGGGAGCTGTTTTTT
TRBJ1-1 | few | TRBV7-9 | - | CASSFTGIAEAFF | TGTGCCAGCAGCTTTACAGGGATCGCTGAAGCTTTCTTT
TRBJ2-2 | once | TRBV25-1 | TRBD1 | CASSVGAGTGAFGELFF | TGTGCCAGCAGTGTAGGGGCCGGGACAGGAGCGTTCGGGGAGCTGTTTTTT
TRBJ1-5 | - | TRBV28 | TRBD1 | CASSPLDRESQPQHF | TGTGCCAGCAGTCCATTGGACAGGGAATCACAGCCCCAGCATTTT
TRBJ2-2 | - | TRBV30 | - | CAWNPLEAGELFF | TGTGCCTGGAATCCCCTAGAGGCCGGGGAGCTGTTTTTT
TRBJ1-1 | - | TRBV4-3 | - | CASSQDTGEGLEAFF | TGCGCCAGCAGCCAAGATACGGGCGAGGGACTTGAAGCTTTCTTT
TRBJ1-1 | - | TRBV4-1 | - | CASSQERRMNTEAFF | TGCGCCAGCAGCCAAGAAAGGAGGATGAACACTGAAGCTTTCTTT
TRBJ2-7 | once | TRBV18 | TRBD2 | CASSLGLAGEIDEQYF | TGTGCCAGCTCACTGGGACTAGCGGGAGAAATCGACGAGCAGTACTTC
TRBJ2-1 | - | TRBV5-4 | - | CASSGGSMSYNEQFF | TGTGCCAGCAGCGGAGGTTCGATGTCCTACAATGAGCAGTTCTTC
TRBJ2-3 | - | TRBV28 | TRBD2 | CASTRLASTDTQYF | TGTGCCAGCACCCGACTAGCTAGCACAGATACGCAGTATTTT
TRBJ1-1 | - | TRBV10-1 | - | CASSESSYEGAFF | TGCGCCAGCAGTGAGTCGAGCTACGAGGGAGCTTTCTTT
TRBJ1-4 | once | TRBV5-1 | TRBD1 | CASSLAVLTGDEKLFF | TGCGCCAGCAGCTTGGCCGTGCTGACAGGGGATGAAAAACTGTTTTTT
TRBJ2-1 | once | TRBV6-5 | TRBD1 | CASSYIQGPYNEQFF | TGTGCCAGCAGTTATATACAGGGGCCTTACAATGAGCAGTTCTTC
TRBJ2-3 | - | TRBV7-8 | TRBD2 | CASSLALPGLAGDTQYF | TGTGCCAGCAGCTTAGCACTACCGGGACTAGCGGGAGATACGCAGTATTTT
TRBJ1-2 | - | TRBV29-1 | TRBD1 | CSVPDSGTANYGYTF | TGCAGCGTTCCCGATTCCGGGACAGCTAACTATGGCTACACCTTC